The rows below give T cell receptor beta chains drawn from one sample of a study of CD8+ T cells in alopecia areata. Method: immunoSEQ multiplex PCR; TCRdb's copy keeps in-frame clones and lacks some. The top ten clones hold about 6% of a sample with 150,000 or so clones, roughly 53% of them seen once. This material consisted of CD4+ T cells sorted from blood, taken at week 0. Receptors were obtained from a human donor with alopecia areata. CDR3s include the opening cysteine and the closing phenylalanine or tryptophan. The order of the fields is CDR3 protein, CDR3 DNA, V gene, clone size, J gene, D gene. A D gene is named only where the DNA matches it firmly. Rows may omit the clone size; those that give it use once, few, many or a size class.

CDR3 protein: CASSLEPGRKDGYTF
CDR3 DNA: TGTGCCAGCAGCTTAGAACCGGGGCGTAAAGATGGCTACACCTTC
V gene: TRBV7-9
clone size: few
J gene: TRBJ1-2
D gene: .

CDR3 protein: CASSPVAGESYEQYF
CDR3 DNA: TGTGCCAGCAGTCCAGTAGCGGGGGAATCCTACGAGCAGTACTTC
V gene: TRBV5-4
clone size: .
J gene: TRBJ2-7
D gene: TRBD2

CDR3 protein: CASSIGTSGEQFF
CDR3 DNA: TGCGCCAGCAGCATCGGGACTAGCGGTGAGCAGTTCTTC
V gene: TRBV5-1
clone size: .
J gene: TRBJ2-1
D gene: TRBD2

CDR3 protein: CAWSLGFGTPQKAFF
CDR3 DNA: TGTGCCTGGAGTCTAGGTTTTGGGACCCCTCAGAAGGCTTTCTTT
V gene: TRBV30
clone size: .
J gene: TRBJ1-1
D gene: .

CDR3 protein: CASSYSHNTGELFF
CDR3 DNA: TGTGCCAGCAGTTACTCGCATAACACCGGGGAGCTGTTTTTT
V gene: TRBV6-5
clone size: .
J gene: TRBJ2-2
D gene: .

CDR3 protein: CASSLDGGRSETQYF
CDR3 DNA: TGTGCCAGCAGCTTAGACGGGGGTCGATCGGAGACCCAGTACTTC
V gene: TRBV7-9
clone size: .
J gene: TRBJ2-5
D gene: .

CDR3 protein: CASSSDIGGYEQYF
CDR3 DNA: TGCGCCAGCAGCTCTGACATCGGGGGGTACGAGCAGTACTTC
V gene: TRBV5-1
clone size: .
J gene: TRBJ2-7
D gene: TRBD2

CDR3 protein: CASSLVLGVNTEAFF
CDR3 DNA: TGCGCCAGCAGCTTGGTGCTGGGGGTCAACACTGAAGCTTTCTTT
V gene: TRBV5-1
clone size: few
J gene: TRBJ1-1
D gene: .

CDR3 protein: CASSYSITRQDQFF
CDR3 DNA: TGTGCCAGCAGTTACTCGATCACCAGACAGGACCAGTTCTTC
V gene: TRBV6-5
clone size: .
J gene: TRBJ2-1
D gene: .

CDR3 protein: CASSLMGEREETQYF
CDR3 DNA: TGTGCCAGCAGTTTAATGGGGGAAAGGGAAGAGACCCAGTACTTC
V gene: TRBV27
clone size: few
J gene: TRBJ2-5
D gene: .

CDR3 protein: CASSFRRTQYF
CDR3 DNA: TGTGCCAGCAGCTTTCGTCGTACGCAGTATTTT
V gene: TRBV5-6
clone size: many
J gene: TRBJ2-3
D gene: .

CDR3 protein: CSVTGTGMGYEQYF
CDR3 DNA: TGCAGCGTTACCGGGACAGGGATGGGCTACGAGCAGTACTTC
V gene: TRBV29-1
clone size: .
J gene: TRBJ2-7
D gene: TRBD1

CDR3 protein: CASSKQGAGETQYF
CDR3 DNA: TGTGCCAGCAGCAAGCAGGGGGCGGGAGAGACCCAGTACTTC
V gene: TRBV21-1
clone size: .
J gene: TRBJ2-5
D gene: .

CDR3 protein: CASSREADQPQHF
CDR3 DNA: TGTGCCAGCAGTAGGGAGGCAGATCAGCCCCAGCATTTT
V gene: TRBV6-6
clone size: .
J gene: TRBJ1-5
D gene: .

CDR3 protein: CASSGGVSPYNSPLHF
CDR3 DNA: TGTGCCAGCAGCGGGGGGGTGAGTCCCTATAATTCACCCCTCCACTTT
V gene: TRBV6-6
clone size: .
J gene: TRBJ1-6
D gene: .

CDR3 protein: CASSLVVGDQPQHF
CDR3 DNA: TGTGCCAGCAGCTTAGTAGTCGGGGACCAGCCCCAGCATTTT
V gene: TRBV7-2
clone size: few
J gene: TRBJ1-5
D gene: .

CDR3 protein: CASSRGTGSDGNTIYF
CDR3 DNA: TGCGCCAGCAGCCGAGGGACCGGGTCGGATGGAAACACCATATATTTT
V gene: TRBV4-1
clone size: .
J gene: TRBJ1-3
D gene: .

CDR3 protein: CASSPGNYGYTF
CDR3 DNA: TGTGCCAGCAGTCCAGGGAACTATGGCTACACCTTC
V gene: TRBV6-6
clone size: .
J gene: TRBJ1-2
D gene: .

CDR3 protein: CASNREENYGYTF
CDR3 DNA: TGTGCCAGCAACAGGGAAGAAAACTATGGCTACACCTTC
V gene: TRBV6-5
clone size: few
J gene: TRBJ1-2
D gene: .

CDR3 protein: CASSAQGPSNTEAFF
CDR3 DNA: TGTGCCAGCAGCGCACAGGGACCCTCGAACACTGAAGCTTTCTTT
V gene: TRBV9
clone size: .
J gene: TRBJ1-1
D gene: .

CDR3 protein: CASSYGTGRGETQYF
CDR3 DNA: TGCGCCAGCAGCTACGGGACAGGGAGGGGTGAGACCCAGTACTTC
V gene: TRBV5-1
clone size: .
J gene: TRBJ2-5
D gene: TRBD1

CDR3 protein: CASSQLQPSTGELFF
CDR3 DNA: TGTGCCAGCAGCCAATTACAGCCGAGCACCGGGGAGCTGTTTTTT
V gene: TRBV14
clone size: .
J gene: TRBJ2-2
D gene: .

CDR3 protein: CATSRYKDSPLHF
CDR3 DNA: TGTGCCACCAGCAGATACAAGGATTCACCCCTCCACTTT
V gene: TRBV15
clone size: .
J gene: TRBJ1-6
D gene: .

CDR3 protein: CAWSRVLRRVYGYTF
CDR3 DNA: TGTGCCTGGAGTCGTGTACTACGGAGGGTCTATGGCTACACCTTC
V gene: TRBV30
clone size: .
J gene: TRBJ1-2
D gene: .

CDR3 protein: CASSLDGFGNQPQHF
CDR3 DNA: TGCGCCAGCAGCTTGGACGGCTTTGGCAATCAGCCCCAGCATTTT
V gene: TRBV5-1
clone size: .
J gene: TRBJ1-5
D gene: .

CDR3 protein: CASSFSGGGNTEAFF
CDR3 DNA: TGTGCCAGCAGTTTTTCGGGGGGCGGCAACACTGAAGCTTTCTTT
V gene: TRBV28
clone size: .
J gene: TRBJ1-1
D gene: .

CDR3 protein: CASSLGGGRVDTQYF
CDR3 DNA: TGTGCCAGCAGCTTAGGAGGGGGCCGAGTAGATACGCAGTATTTT
V gene: TRBV7-2
clone size: few
J gene: TRBJ2-3
D gene: TRBD1

CDR3 protein: CAWSVTSGGETQYF
CDR3 DNA: TGTGCCTGGAGTGTAACAAGCGGGGGAGAGACCCAGTACTTC
V gene: TRBV30
clone size: .
J gene: TRBJ2-5
D gene: TRBD2

CDR3 protein: CASSLDLVMSSYNEQFF
CDR3 DNA: TGTGCCAGCAGCTTAGATCTGGTAATGAGCTCCTACAATGAGCAGTTCTTC
V gene: TRBV7-9
clone size: .
J gene: TRBJ2-1
D gene: .

CDR3 protein: CASSGHIIPPQHF
CDR3 DNA: TGTGCCAGCAGTGGCCACATCATTCCGCCCCAGCATTTT
V gene: TRBV6-5
clone size: .
J gene: TRBJ1-5
D gene: .

CDR3 protein: CASSVSGRWGGETQYF
CDR3 DNA: TGTGCCAGCAGCGTAAGTGGACGTTGGGGTGGAGAGACCCAGTACTTC
V gene: TRBV9
clone size: .
J gene: TRBJ2-5
D gene: .

CDR3 protein: CASRRQGVTGANVLTF
CDR3 DNA: TGTGCCAGTAGACGACAGGGGGTGACCGGGGCCAACGTCCTGACTTTC
V gene: TRBV19
clone size: .
J gene: TRBJ2-6
D gene: TRBD1

CDR3 protein: CASSEKSGLAGGGTDTQYF
CDR3 DNA: TGTGCCAGCAGTGAAAAGTCCGGCTTAGCGGGGGGTGGCACAGATACGCAGTATTTT
V gene: TRBV2
clone size: .
J gene: TRBJ2-3
D gene: TRBD2

CDR3 protein: CASTRGEGYEQYF
CDR3 DNA: TGTGCCAGCACCCGGGGGGAGGGCTACGAGCAGTACTTC
V gene: TRBV7-9
clone size: .
J gene: TRBJ2-7
D gene: TRBD2

CDR3 protein: CASSVSGGAVETQYF
CDR3 DNA: TGTGCCAGCAGCGTTTCCGGGGGGGCCGTGGAGACCCAGTACTTC
V gene: TRBV9
clone size: .
J gene: TRBJ2-5
D gene: TRBD2

CDR3 protein: CASSLRGQGKNIQYF
CDR3 DNA: TGTGCCAGCAGCTTAAGGGGACAGGGTAAAAACATTCAGTACTTC
V gene: TRBV13
clone size: .
J gene: TRBJ2-4
D gene: TRBD1

CDR3 protein: CASSLDGYSNQPQHF
CDR3 DNA: TGCGCCAGCAGCTTGGATGGGTACAGCAATCAGCCCCAGCATTTT
V gene: TRBV5-1
clone size: .
J gene: TRBJ1-5
D gene: .

CDR3 protein: CASSTPRGLRGRNGYTF
CDR3 DNA: TGTGCCAGCAGCACCCCGAGGGGGCTGCGTGGGCGTAATGGCTACACCTTC
V gene: TRBV11-2
clone size: .
J gene: TRBJ1-2
D gene: TRBD1

CDR3 protein: CATAGIEETQYF
CDR3 DNA: TGTGCCACCGCAGGGATAGAAGAGACCCAGTACTTC
V gene: TRBV10-3
clone size: .
J gene: TRBJ2-5
D gene: .

CDR3 protein: CATHPGGTYEQYF
CDR3 DNA: TGTGCCACCCACCCGGGAGGCACTTACGAGCAGTACTTC
V gene: TRBV6-5
clone size: .
J gene: TRBJ2-7
D gene: TRBD2

CDR3 protein: CSVDRGTDTQYF
CDR3 DNA: TGCAGCGTGGACAGGGGCACAGATACGCAGTATTTT
V gene: TRBV29-1
clone size: few
J gene: TRBJ2-3
D gene: TRBD1

CDR3 protein: CASSNSRSPAAFF
CDR3 DNA: TGTGCCAGTAGTAATTCCAGGTCCCCTGCGGCTTTCTTT
V gene: TRBV19
clone size: few
J gene: TRBJ1-1
D gene: .

CDR3 protein: CASSPGYNSPLHF
CDR3 DNA: TGCGCCAGCAGCCCTGGGTATAATTCACCCCTCCACTTT
V gene: TRBV4-3
clone size: once
J gene: TRBJ1-6
D gene: .

CDR3 protein: CSLWGEGGYTF
CDR3 DNA: TGCAGCCTATGGGGGGAAGGTGGCTACACCTTC
V gene: TRBV29-1
clone size: .
J gene: TRBJ1-2
D gene: .

CDR3 protein: CASSPEDGSYEQYF
CDR3 DNA: TGCGCCAGCAGCCCCGAGGACGGATCCTACGAGCAGTACTTC
V gene: TRBV5-1
clone size: .
J gene: TRBJ2-7
D gene: .

CDR3 protein: CASSLGSGGDEQFF
CDR3 DNA: TGCGCCAGCAGCTTGGGCTCAGGGGGCGATGAGCAGTTCTTC
V gene: TRBV5-1
clone size: few
J gene: TRBJ2-1
D gene: TRBD1

CDR3 protein: CASSQLAGPYNEQFF
CDR3 DNA: TGTGCCAGCAGCCAACTAGCGGGGCCTTACAATGAGCAGTTCTTC
V gene: TRBV2
clone size: .
J gene: TRBJ2-1
D gene: TRBD2

CDR3 protein: CASSVGPDKWETQYF
CDR3 DNA: TGTGCCAGCAGCGTAGGCCCGGACAAGTGGGAGACCCAGTACTTC
V gene: TRBV9
clone size: .
J gene: TRBJ2-5
D gene: .

CDR3 protein: CASSSRLTNTDTQYF
CDR3 DNA: TGTGCCAGCAGCTCCCGACTGACGAACACAGATACGCAGTATTTT
V gene: TRBV7-2
clone size: few
J gene: TRBJ2-3
D gene: .

CDR3 protein: CAWSVRDTLHF
CDR3 DNA: TGTGCCTGGAGTGTACGGGATACCCTCCACTTT
V gene: TRBV30
clone size: .
J gene: TRBJ1-6
D gene: .

CDR3 protein: CASSLHNRGAVVSPLHF
CDR3 DNA: TGCGCCAGCAGCCTTCATAACCGGGGGGCCGTGGTTTCACCCCTCCACTTT
V gene: TRBV4-1
clone size: .
J gene: TRBJ1-6
D gene: .

CDR3 protein: CSVEDHGNTIYF
CDR3 DNA: TGCAGCGTTGAAGATCACGGGAACACCATATATTTT
V gene: TRBV29-1
clone size: .
J gene: TRBJ1-3
D gene: .